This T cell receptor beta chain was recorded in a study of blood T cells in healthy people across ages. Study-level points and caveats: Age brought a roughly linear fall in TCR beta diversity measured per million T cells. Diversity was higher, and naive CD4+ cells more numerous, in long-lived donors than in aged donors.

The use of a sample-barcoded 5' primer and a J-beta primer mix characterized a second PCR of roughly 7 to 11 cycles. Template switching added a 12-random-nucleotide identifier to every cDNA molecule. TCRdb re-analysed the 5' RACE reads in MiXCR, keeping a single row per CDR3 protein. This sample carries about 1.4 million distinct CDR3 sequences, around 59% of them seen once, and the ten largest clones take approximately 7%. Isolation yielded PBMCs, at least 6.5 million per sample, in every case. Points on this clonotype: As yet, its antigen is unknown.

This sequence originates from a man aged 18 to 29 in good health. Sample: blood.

This CDR3 reads CSARTPDQPQHF. In nucleotides, the CDR3 is TGCAGTGCTAGAACTCCAGATCAGCCCCAGCATTTT. V is TRBV20-1 and J is TRBJ1-5; unclear D gene. Germline loops: CDR1 DFQATT, CDR2 SNEGSKA (reference sequence). With 2 bases removed from V and 5 bases from J, the gap between germline ends came to 7 bases. The CDR3 sequence is 12 residues long.